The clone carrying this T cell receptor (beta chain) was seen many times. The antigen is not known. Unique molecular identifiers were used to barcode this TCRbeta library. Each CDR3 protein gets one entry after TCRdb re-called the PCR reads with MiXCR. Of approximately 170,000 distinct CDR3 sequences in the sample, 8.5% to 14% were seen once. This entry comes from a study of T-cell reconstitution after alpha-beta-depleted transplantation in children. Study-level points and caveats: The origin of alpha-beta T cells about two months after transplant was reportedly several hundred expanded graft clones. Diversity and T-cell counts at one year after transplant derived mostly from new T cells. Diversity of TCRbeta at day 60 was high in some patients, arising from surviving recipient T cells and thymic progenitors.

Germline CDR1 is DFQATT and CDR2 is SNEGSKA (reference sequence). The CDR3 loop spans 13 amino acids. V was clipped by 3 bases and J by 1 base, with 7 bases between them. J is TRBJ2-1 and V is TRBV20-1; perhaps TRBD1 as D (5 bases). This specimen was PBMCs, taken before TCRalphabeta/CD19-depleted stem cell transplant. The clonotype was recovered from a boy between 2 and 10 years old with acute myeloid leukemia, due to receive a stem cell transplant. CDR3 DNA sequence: TGCAGTGCTAGGACAGATTCCTACAATGAGCAGTTCTTC. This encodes CSARTDSYNEQFF.